The 32 T cell receptor beta chains given below trace back to one sample, sequenced in a study of T cell responses to AZD1222 COVID-19 vaccine. The data were produced by immunoSEQ multiplex PCR, yet TCRdb's version contains in-frame clones alone and is incomplete. The repertoire has 70,000 or so clones, around 83% of them found once; the top ten carry 9.5% to 13%. The sample was peripheral blood, taken on day 0 of AZD1222 vaccination. All receptors come from an adult in good health.

The chain recombines TRBV6-1 with TRBJ1-5; D gene ambiguous. The CDR3 consists of 15 residues. Between the trimmed V and J ends, which lost 0 bases and 6 bases, there was a span of 12 bases. CDR1 is MNHNS and CDR2 is SASEGT in the germline V gene. The CDR3: CASSEATEWIQPQHF. The CDR3 nucleotides are TGTGCCAGCAGTGAAGCGACGGAGTGGATTCAGCCCCAGCATTTT.

This sequence joins TRBV7-8 and TRBJ2-7; perhaps D is TRBD1 or TRBD2 (5 bases each). Trimming removed 6 bases from V and 4 bases from J, with 13 bases in between. The V gene's germline CDR1 is SGHVS and CDR2 FQNEAQ. CDR3 length equals 13 residues. CDR3 sequence: CASRSGREYEQYF. The DNA for the CDR3 is TGTGCCAGCAGATCGGGACGGGAATACGAGCAGTACTTC. The full variable domain, its missing parts supplied by reference TRBV7-8 and TRBJ2-7, is GAGVSQSPRYKVAKRGQDVALRCDPISGHVSLFWYQQALGQGPEFLTYFQNEAQLDKSGLPSDRFFAERPEGSVSTLKIQRTQQEDSAVYLCASRSGREYEQYFGPGTRLTVT.

This clone was observed once. The chain is built from TRBV6-5 and TRBJ1-5, with 7 bases lining up with TRBD1. This CDR3 spans 14 amino acids. The trim removed 0 bases at V and 7 bases at J, leaving 3 bases unmatched. Germline V gene data show CDR1 as MNHEY and CDR2 as SVGAGI. The CDR3 loop reads CASSYSTGSQPQHF. DNA for the CDR3: TGTGCCAGCAGTTACTCGACAGGGAGCCAGCCCCAGCATTTT.

V is TRBV7-3 and J is TRBJ2-4, with D hard to call. The CDR3 runs to 14 residues. V dropped 2 bases and J dropped 2 bases, with 7 bases sitting between them. From germline, CDR1 is SGHTA and CDR2 FQGTGA. CDR3: CASSLGRPKNIQYF. CDR3 bases: TGTGCCAGCAGCTTAGGTAGGCCCAAAAACATTCAGTACTTC. The full variable domain, in which reference TRBV7-3 and TRBJ2-4 provide the parts outside the CDR3, is GAGVSQTPSNKVTEKGKYVELRCDPISGHTALYWYRQSLGQGPEFLIYFQGTGAADDSGLPNDRFFAVRPEGSVSTLKIQRTERGDSAVYLCASSLGRPKNIQYFGAGTRLSVL.

This clone was observed once. V is TRBV28 and J is TRBJ1-1; D perhaps matches TRBD1 (6 bases). In germline, CDR1 is MDHEN, CDR2 SYDVKM. V was trimmed by 5 bases and J by 6 bases, leaving 19 bases between them. The CDR3 totals 15 residues. The CDR3 loop is CASSTGTGGGAEAFF. The CDR3 DNA sequence: TGTGCCAGCAGTACAGGTACGGGGGGCGGAGCTGAAGCTTTCTTT.

CDR3 amino acids: CASSPISGLQSSPLHF. For the CDR3, the DNA is TGTGCCAGCAGCCCCATATCCGGTCTTCAGAGTTCACCCCTCCACTTT. The chain couples TRBV7-8 to TRBJ1-6, with D uncertain. There are 16 residues in the CDR3. Germline values: CDR1 SGHVS, CDR2 FQNEAQ. Trimming pared 5 bases from V and 9 bases from J, leaving 20 bases between.

This clone was detected once. The rearrangement links TRBV6-5 to TRBJ1-1, with TRBD1 matching over 7 bases. The CDR3 runs to 15 residues. Germline CDR1 and CDR2: MNHEY and SVGAGI. The trim removed 7 bases at V and 0 bases at J, leaving 8 bases unmatched. CDR3 coding DNA: TGTGCCAGCACCCGATCGGGACAGATGAACACTGAAGCTTTCTTT. Amino acids: CASTRSGQMNTEAFF.

This sequence joins TRBV9 and TRBJ1-3, with D possibly being TRBD1 (5 bases). This CDR3 region has 15 residues. The V end lost 0 bases, the J end lost 4 bases, and 11 bases lay between the germline ends. Germline values: CDR1 SGDLS, CDR2 YYNGEE. This chain's CDR3 is CASSVGTGEGNTIYF. The CDR3 coding sequence is TGTGCCAGCAGCGTAGGCACGGGGGAAGGAAACACCATATATTTT.

This clone is a singleton in its sample. The chain employs TRBV28 and TRBJ1-6; D may be TRBD1 (6 bases). With 6 bases removed from V and 10 bases from J, the gap between germline ends came to 22 bases. Germline V gives CDR1 MDHEN, CDR2 SYDVKM. The CDR3 spans 16 residues. The CDR3 loop reads CASRASLDRTLSPLHF. The DNA of the CDR3 is TGTGCCAGCAGAGCCTCCCTAGACAGGACGCTCTCACCCCTCCACTTT.

V and J are TRBV2 and TRBJ1-5; TRBD1 is a possible D gene (6 bases). V was shortened by 7 bases and J by 5 bases, with 12 bases between the two germline ends. Germline CDR1 and CDR2: SNHLY and FYNNEI. The CDR3 extends over 13 amino acids. The CDR3 here is CASTGQIYQPQHF. The CDR3 DNA follows: TGTGCCAGCACTGGACAGATCTATCAGCCCCAGCATTTT.

The J gene is TRBJ2-4, the V gene TRBV19, with 10 positions matching TRBD1. Germline V gives CDR1 LNHDA, CDR2 SQIVND (reference sequence). The trim removed 6 bases at V and 6 bases at J, leaving 8 bases unmatched. The length of the CDR3 is 15 residues. Here the CDR3 DNA reads TGTGCCAGTAGCGCCGGGACAGGGGATCTAAACATTCAGTACTTC. Translation gives CASSAGTGDLNIQYF.

This clone was detected a few times. J is TRBJ1-1 and V is TRBV24-1, with a tentative D call TRBD1 (5 bases). This CDR3 spans 15 amino acids. Trimming shortened V by 3 bases and J by 1 base, and 11 bases separated the two germline ends. The germline V gene has CDR1 KGHDR and CDR2 SFDVKD. CDR3 nucleotide sequence: TGTGCCACCAGTGATGGGGGACCCCCGAACACTGAAGCTTTCTTT. Translating it yields CATSDGGPPNTEAFF.

This clone appeared a single time. The chain couples TRBV2 to TRBJ2-3; D is uncertain. This CDR3 is 15 amino acids long. V lost 3 bases and J 5 bases, leaving 15 bases between the germline ends. CDR1 is SNHLY, CDR2 FYNNEI, per germline. The CDR3, as DNA: TGTGCCAGCAGTGAGTCGATTTACACCGAAGATACGCAGTATTTT. Amino acids: CASSESIYTEDTQYF.

The V gene is TRBV27, the J gene TRBJ2-1; D remains ambiguous. Germline V gene data show CDR1 as MNHEY and CDR2 as SMNVEV (reference sequence). With 6 bases removed from V and 10 bases from J, the gap between germline ends came to 16 bases. CDR3 length: 13 amino acids. CDR3 sequence: CASSPVGYGEQFF. CDR3 nucleotide sequence: TGTGCCAGCAGCCCTGTGGGATACGGGGAGCAGTTCTTC.

The V and J genes are TRBV5-1 and TRBJ2-7; D call uncertain. V dropped 0 bases and J dropped 2 bases, with 6 bases sitting between them. The CDR3 sequence is 13 residues long. Per germline, CDR1 SGHRS and CDR2 YFSETQ. CDR3 loop: CASSLGGTYEQYF. In DNA form, the CDR3 reads TGCGCCAGCAGCTTGGGAGGAACCTACGAGCAGTACTTC.

V usage is TRBV7-2 and J usage is TRBJ1-2, with D uncertain. The V and J ends lost 5 bases and 5 bases respectively, with 9 bases between them. This CDR3 comprises 12 residues. The V gene's germline CDR1 is SGHTA and CDR2 FQGNSA. CDR3 loop: CASSRLFYGYTF. CDR3 in DNA: TGTGCCAGCAGCCGTCTATTTTATGGCTACACCTTC.

The chain carries TRBV2 and TRBJ2-5; 13 bases align to TRBD2. The CDR3 sequence is 15 residues long. The junction had 1 base not matched to a gene; V was cut back by 1 base and J by 5 bases. Per germline, CDR1 SNHLY and CDR2 FYNNEI. The CDR3 DNA sequence: TGTGCCAGCAGTGAAGGACTAGCGGGGGGTGAGACCCAGTACTTC. Amino acid sequence: CASSEGLAGGETQYF. The variable domain in full, completed from reference TRBV2 and TRBJ2-5, reads EPEVTQTPSHQVTQMGQEVILRCVPISNHLYFYWYRQILGQKVEFLVSFYNNEISEKSEIFDDQFSVERPDGSNFTLKIRSTKLEDSAMYFCASSEGLAGGETQYFGPGTRLLVL.

CDR3 amino acids: CASSGRLAGARTYEQYF. The DNA for the CDR3 is TGTGCCAGCAGCGGACGACTAGCGGGGGCCCGGACCTACGAGCAGTACTTC. V is TRBV7-2 and J is TRBJ2-7; TRBD2 matches at 12 bases. Germline V lookup: CDR1 SGHTA, CDR2 FQGNSA. The CDR3 extends over 17 amino acids. Germline trimming cut 5 bases from V and 2 bases from J; bases unmatched to any gene: 10.

This clone was detected once. This sequence joins TRBV18 and TRBJ1-5, with D unresolved. Per the germline V gene, CDR1 is KGHSH and CDR2 is LQKENI. V lost 6 bases to trimming and J lost 2 bases, with 17 bases between them. CDR3 length: 16 amino acids. The CDR3 DNA reads as TGTGCCAGCTCCCCCGGACCCGGAATGGGCAATCAGCCCCAGCATTTT. It yields the protein CASSPGPGMGNQPQHF.

The CDR3 DNA sequence: TGTGCCAGCAGCCAAGGGGGGCTTGAGCGAGAGACCCAGTACTTC. The encoded protein is CASSQGGLERETQYF. V is TRBV3-1 (or the pseudogene TRBV3-2) and J is TRBJ2-5, with a possible D match to TRBD1 (6 bases). The CDR3 loop spans 15 amino acids. In germline, CDR1 is LGHDT, CDR2 YNNKEL (reference sequence). Deletions cut 1 base from V and 4 bases from J, with 13 bases between.

The genes are TRBV6-2 or TRBV6-3 and TRBJ1-2, with a tentative D call TRBD1 (6 bases). Trimming removed 5 bases at V and 8 bases at J, with 15 bases between. The CDR3 consists of 13 residues. The germline V gene encodes CDR1 MNHEY and CDR2 SVGEGT. The CDR3 region has the DNA TGTGCCAGCAGTCGGGACACCGGCCGGGGCTACACCTTC. This translates into CASSRDTGRGYTF.

CDR3 sequence: CASSMGLAGYNEQFF. Written as DNA, the CDR3 is TGTGCCAGCAGTATGGGACTAGCGGGGTACAATGAGCAGTTCTTC. J is TRBJ2-1 and V is TRBV6-5; TRBD2 aligns across 13 bases. Losses at the gene ends were 5 bases for V and 4 bases for J; bases not matched to a gene: 2. Germline-derived CDR1 and CDR2 are MNHEY and SVGAGI. The CDR3 extends over 15 amino acids.

The chain links TRBV27 to TRBJ1-4; tentative D call: TRBD1 (5 bases). V lost 8 bases and J 2 bases, leaving 18 bases between the germline ends. CDR3 length equals 16 residues. CDR1 and CDR2 from the germline V gene are MNHEY and SMNVEV (reference sequence). CDR3 sequence (DNA): TGTGCCAGCCGGCAAATCGGGGGGGGGACTAATGAAAAACTGTTTTTT. Translating gives CASRQIGGGTNEKLFF. The full variable domain, rest sourced from reference TRBV27 and TRBJ1-4, is EAQVTQNPRYLITVTGKKLTVTCSQNMNHEYMSWYRQDPGLGLRQIYYSMNVEVTDKGDVPEGYKVSRKEKRNFPLILESPSPNQTSLYFCASRQIGGGTNEKLFFGSGTQLSVL.

The chain couples TRBV30 to TRBJ2-7, with D perhaps given as TRBD1 or TRBD2 (6 bases each). V lost 1 base to trimming and J lost 7 bases, with 23 bases between them. Germline CDR1 reads GTSNPN; CDR2 reads SVGIG (reference sequence). The CDR3 covers 16 residues. CDR3 in DNA: TGTGCCTGGAGTGCCTCTGGGGACTTCGATAGGGGGGAGCAGTACTTC. As protein: CAWSASGDFDRGEQYF.

CDR3 sequence (DNA): TGTGCCAGCTTCCGACCCCGGGGCAGCGGGGAGCTGTTTTTT. This encodes CASFRPRGSGELFF. This chain connects TRBV18 to TRBJ2-2, with D perhaps matching TRBD1 or TRBD2 (5 bases each). Trimming removed 7 bases at V and 7 bases at J, with 16 bases between. The length of the CDR3 is 14 residues. Germline lookup yields CDR1 KGHSH and CDR2 LQKENI.

V usage is TRBV28 and J usage is TRBJ1-6; TRBD1 is a possible D gene (6 bases). This CDR3 contains 14 residues. From germline, CDR1 is MDHEN and CDR2 SYDVKM. V lost 8 bases to trimming and J lost 8 bases, with 16 bases between them. Here the CDR3 reads CASEPQGLDSPLHF. Written as DNA, the CDR3 is TGTGCCAGCGAACCCCAGGGGCTGGATTCACCCCTCCACTTT. The variable domain in full, with the rest retrieved from reference TRBV28 and TRBJ1-6, is DVKVTQSSRYLVKRTGEKVFLECVQDMDHENMFWYRQDPGLGLRLIYFSYDVKMKEKGDIPEGYSVSREKKERFSLILESASTNQTSMYLCASEPQGLDSPLHFGNGTRLTVT.

This clone was counted between two and nine times. The rearrangement links TRBV19 to TRBJ1-1; no reliable D call. Trimming removed 8 bases at V and 0 bases at J, with 10 bases between. CDR1 and CDR2 (germline): LNHDA, SQIVND (reference sequence). CDR3 length: 13 amino acids. The DNA of the CDR3 is TGTGCCAGTGGGCCGACTTTGAACACTGAAGCTTTCTTT. Amino acids: CASGPTLNTEAFF.

The sample holds a few counts of this clone. V is TRBV7-2 and J is TRBJ2-2; 14 bases line up with TRBD2. Germline CDR1 reads SGHTA; CDR2 reads FQGNSA. This CDR3 is 15 amino acids long. Unmatched junction bases numbered 1, after V lost 4 bases and J lost 6 bases. Here the CDR3 DNA reads TGTGCCAGCAGCTCGACTAGCGGGGGGGCCGGGGAGCTGTTTTTT. Translated, it gives CASSSTSGGAGELFF.

The chain combines TRBV2 with TRBJ2-3; 12 nucleotides align to TRBD2. Germline V lookup: CDR1 SNHLY, CDR2 FYNNEI. V was clipped by 6 bases and J by 0 bases; unmatched bases: 7. The CDR3 covers 17 residues. The CDR3 protein is CASRASGGGSSTDTQYF. The DNA for the CDR3 is TGTGCCAGCAGGGCTAGCGGGGGGGGTTCTAGCACAGATACGCAGTATTTT. Filled out from reference TRBV2 and TRBJ2-3, the complete variable domain reads EPEVTQTPSHQVTQMGQEVILRCVPISNHLYFYWYRQILGQKVEFLVSFYNNEISEKSEIFDDQFSVERPDGSNFTLKIRSTKLEDSAMYFCASRASGGGSSTDTQYFGPGTRLTVL.

The chain links TRBV6-5 to TRBJ2-1, with 8 bases matching TRBD1. The germline gives CDR1 MNHEY, CDR2 SVGAGI. V was clipped by 10 bases and J by 7 bases; unmatched bases: 9. This CDR3 has 13 residues. CDR3 DNA: TGTGCCACCGGACAGGGTAGGAGGAATGAGCAGTTCTTC. Its translation is CATGQGRRNEQFF.

The chain has TRBV3-1 (or the pseudogene TRBV3-2) and TRBJ1-4, with D possibly TRBD1 on 6 matching bases. This CDR3 spans 18 amino acids. Trimming removed 0 bases from V and 7 bases from J, with 21 bases in between. CDR1 LGHDT and CDR2 YNNKEL come from the germline V gene (reference sequence). CDR3 amino acids: CASSQDSQVGRGGEKLFF. The CDR3 nucleotides read TGTGCCAGCAGCCAAGATTCCCAGGTTGGCAGGGGAGGTGAAAAACTGTTTTTT.

This chain connects TRBV7-2 to TRBJ1-3; D gene unclear. Germline V gene data show CDR1 as SGHTA and CDR2 as FQGNSA. This CDR3 comprises 14 residues. Trimming removed 2 bases from V and 2 bases from J, with 7 bases in between. DNA of the CDR3: TGTGCCAGCAGCTTACTAGGCCCTGGAAACACCATATATTTT. This sequence encodes CASSLLGPGNTIYF.